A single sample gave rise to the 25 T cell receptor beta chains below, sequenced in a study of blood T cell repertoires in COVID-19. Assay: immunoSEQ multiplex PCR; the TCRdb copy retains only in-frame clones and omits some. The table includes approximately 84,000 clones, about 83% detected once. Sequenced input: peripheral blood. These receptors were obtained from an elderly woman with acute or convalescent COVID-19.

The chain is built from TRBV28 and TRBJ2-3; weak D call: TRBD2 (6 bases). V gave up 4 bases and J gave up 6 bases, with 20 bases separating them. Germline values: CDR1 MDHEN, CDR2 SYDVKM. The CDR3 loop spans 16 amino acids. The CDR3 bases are TGTGCCAGCAGTTCCCTGGTTCGGGGGAGGTTGGATACGCAGTATTTT. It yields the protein CASSSLVRGRLDTQYF. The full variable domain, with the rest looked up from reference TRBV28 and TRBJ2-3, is DVKVTQSSRYLVKRTGEKVFLECVQDMDHENMFWYRQDPGLGLRLIYFSYDVKMKEKGDIPEGYSVSREKKERFSLILESASTNQTSMYLCASSSLVRGRLDTQYFGPGTRLTVL.

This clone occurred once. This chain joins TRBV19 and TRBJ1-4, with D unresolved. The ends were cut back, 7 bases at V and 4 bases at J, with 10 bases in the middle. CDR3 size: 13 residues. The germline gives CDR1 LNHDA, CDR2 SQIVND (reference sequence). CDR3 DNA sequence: TGTGCCAGTAAGGAGCAGCTTAATGAAAAACTGTTTTTT. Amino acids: CASKEQLNEKLFF.

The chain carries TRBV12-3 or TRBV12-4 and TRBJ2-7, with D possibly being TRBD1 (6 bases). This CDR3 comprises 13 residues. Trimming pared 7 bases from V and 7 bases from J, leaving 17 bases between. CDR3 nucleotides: TGTGCCAGCACCCTGGGACACTCTAGGGAGCAGTACTTC. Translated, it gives CASTLGHSREQYF.

CDR3 residues: CASRSTSGAGQDTQYF. CDR3 sequence (DNA): TGTGCCAGCAGATCGACTAGCGGGGCTGGGCAAGATACGCAGTATTTT. This chain connects TRBV28 to TRBJ2-3; 11 bases line up with TRBD2. Trimming at V came to 6 bases and at J to 5 bases, leaving 10 bases not matched to a gene. Per the germline V gene, CDR1 is MDHEN and CDR2 is SYDVKM. This CDR3 has 16 residues. Drawing the rest from reference TRBV28 and TRBJ2-3, the complete variable domain is DVKVTQSSRYLVKRTGEKVFLECVQDMDHENMFWYRQDPGLGLRLIYFSYDVKMKEKGDIPEGYSVSREKKERFSLILESASTNQTSMYLCASRSTSGAGQDTQYFGPGTRLTVL.

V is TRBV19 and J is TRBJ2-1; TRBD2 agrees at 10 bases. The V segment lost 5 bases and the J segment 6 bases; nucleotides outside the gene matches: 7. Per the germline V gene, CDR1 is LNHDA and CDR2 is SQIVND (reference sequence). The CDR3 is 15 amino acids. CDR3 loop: CASSLAGGGFNEQFF. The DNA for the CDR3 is TGTGCCAGTAGTTTAGCGGGGGGAGGGTTCAATGAGCAGTTCTTC.

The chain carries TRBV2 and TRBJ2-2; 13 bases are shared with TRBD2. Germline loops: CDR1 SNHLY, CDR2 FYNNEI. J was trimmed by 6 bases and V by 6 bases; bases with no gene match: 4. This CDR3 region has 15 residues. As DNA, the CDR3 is TGTGCCAGCAGCACGGGACTAGCGGGACCCGGGGAGCTGTTTTTT. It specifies CASSTGLAGPGELFF.

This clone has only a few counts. The CDR3 coding sequence is TGTGCCAGCCGACCCCAATCAGGGTACAATGAGCAGTTCTTC. Encoded protein: CASRPQSGYNEQFF. This rearrangement joins TRBV14 to TRBJ2-1; TRBD1 is a possible D gene (5 bases). The CDR3 is 14 residues long. Germline V gene lookup returns CDR1 SGHDN and CDR2 FVKESK. V was shortened by 8 bases and J by 4 bases, with 15 bases between the two germline ends.

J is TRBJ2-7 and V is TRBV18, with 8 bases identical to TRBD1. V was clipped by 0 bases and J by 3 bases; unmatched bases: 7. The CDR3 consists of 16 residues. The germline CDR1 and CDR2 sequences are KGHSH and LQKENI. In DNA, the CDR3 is TGTGCCAGCTCACCACCAGGGGCAGGGGGCCTCTACGAGCAGTACTTC. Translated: CASSPPGAGGLYEQYF.

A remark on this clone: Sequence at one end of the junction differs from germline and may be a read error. The CDR3 sequence is CASSLSEREERIF. For the CDR3, the DNA is TGTGCCAGCAGCTTATCCGAGCGGGAGGAGAGGATTTTT. The chain links TRBV11-3 to TRBJ2-2, with 9 bases identical to TRBD2. The CDR3 totals 13 residues. CDR1 and CDR2 from the germline V gene are SGHNT and YENEEA.

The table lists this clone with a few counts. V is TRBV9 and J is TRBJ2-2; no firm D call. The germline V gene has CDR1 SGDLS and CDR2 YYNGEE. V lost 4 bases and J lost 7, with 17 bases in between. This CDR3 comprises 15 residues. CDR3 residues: CASSPDSSLNGELFF. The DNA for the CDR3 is TGTGCCAGCAGCCCCGACTCCTCTCTAAACGGGGAGCTGTTTTTT. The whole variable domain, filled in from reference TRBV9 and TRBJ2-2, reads DSGVTQTPKHLITATGQRVTLRCSPRSGDLSVYWYQQSLDQGLQFLIQYYNGEERAKGNILERFSAQQFPDLHSELNLSSLELGDSALYFCASSPDSSLNGELFFGEGSRLTVL.

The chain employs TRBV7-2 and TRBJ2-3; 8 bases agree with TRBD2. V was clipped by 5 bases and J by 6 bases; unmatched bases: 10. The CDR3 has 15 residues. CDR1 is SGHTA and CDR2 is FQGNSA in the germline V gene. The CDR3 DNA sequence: TGTGCCAGCAGCAAACTAGCGGCCCCCGGGGATACGCAGTATTTT. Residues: CASSKLAAPGDTQYF. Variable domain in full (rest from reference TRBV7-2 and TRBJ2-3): GAGVSQSPSNKVTEKGKDVELRCDPISGHTALYWYRQSLGQGLEFLIYFQGNSAPDKSGLPSDRFSAERTGGSVSTLTIQRTQQEDSAVYLCASSKLAAPGDTQYFGPGTRLTVL.

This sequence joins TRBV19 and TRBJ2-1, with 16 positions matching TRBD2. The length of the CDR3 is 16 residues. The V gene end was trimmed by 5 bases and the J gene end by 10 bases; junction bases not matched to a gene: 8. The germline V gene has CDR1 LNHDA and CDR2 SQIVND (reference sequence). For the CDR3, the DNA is TGTGCCAGTAGTTCGGGACTAGCGGGAGGGCGGGGGGAGCAGTTCTTC. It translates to CASSSGLAGGRGEQFF.

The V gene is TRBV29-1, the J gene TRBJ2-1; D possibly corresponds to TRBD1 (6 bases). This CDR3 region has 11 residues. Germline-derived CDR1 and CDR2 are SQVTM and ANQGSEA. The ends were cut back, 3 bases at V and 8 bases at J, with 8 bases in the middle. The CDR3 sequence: CSVDKGDEQFF. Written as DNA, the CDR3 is TGCAGCGTTGATAAGGGGGATGAGCAGTTCTTC.

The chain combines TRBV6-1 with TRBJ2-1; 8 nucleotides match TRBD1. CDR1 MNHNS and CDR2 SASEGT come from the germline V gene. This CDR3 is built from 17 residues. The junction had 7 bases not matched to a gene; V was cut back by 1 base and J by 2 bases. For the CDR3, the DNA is TGTGCCAGCAGTGAAGTCCCCGGACAGGGACCCTACAATGAGCAGTTCTTC. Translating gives CASSEVPGQGPYNEQFF.

Here the CDR3 reads CASSKGQDGVAGANVLTF. CDR3 DNA sequence: TGTGCCAGTAGTAAGGGACAGGACGGGGTTGCTGGGGCCAACGTCCTGACTTTC. The chain has TRBV19 and TRBJ2-6; 8 nucleotides align to TRBD1. V was clipped by 4 bases and J by 2 bases; unmatched bases: 10. CDR3 length: 18 amino acids. CDR1 is LNHDA and CDR2 is SQIVND in the germline V gene (reference sequence).

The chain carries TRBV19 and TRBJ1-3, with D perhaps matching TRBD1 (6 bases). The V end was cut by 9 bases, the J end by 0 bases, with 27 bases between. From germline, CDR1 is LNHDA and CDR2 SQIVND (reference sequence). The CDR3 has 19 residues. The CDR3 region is CASLNIRARRGNSGNTIYF. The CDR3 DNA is TGTGCCAGCCTCAACATTCGAGCGCGAAGGGGGAACTCTGGAAACACCATATATTTT. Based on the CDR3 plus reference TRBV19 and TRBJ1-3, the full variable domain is DGGITQSPKYLFRKEGQNVTLSCEQNLNHDAMYWYRQDPGQGLRLIYYSQIVNDFQKGDIAEGYSVSREKKESFPLTVTSAQKNPTAFYLCASLNIRARRGNSGNTIYFGEGSWLTVV.

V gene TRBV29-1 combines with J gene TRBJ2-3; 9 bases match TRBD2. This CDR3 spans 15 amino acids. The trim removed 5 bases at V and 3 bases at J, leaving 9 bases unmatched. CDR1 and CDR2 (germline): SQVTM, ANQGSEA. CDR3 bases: TGCAGCGTTTCCCGGGGGCGGGAGGGTACAGATACGCAGTATTTT. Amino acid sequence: CSVSRGREGTDTQYF.

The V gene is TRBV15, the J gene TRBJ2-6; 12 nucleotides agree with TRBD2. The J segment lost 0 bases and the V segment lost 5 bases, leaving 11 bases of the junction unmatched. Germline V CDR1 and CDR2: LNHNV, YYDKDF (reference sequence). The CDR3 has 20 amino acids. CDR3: CATSGTLAGGLFSGANVLTF. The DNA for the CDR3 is TGTGCCACCAGCGGGACTCTAGCGGGAGGGCTGTTCTCTGGGGCCAACGTCCTGACTTTC.

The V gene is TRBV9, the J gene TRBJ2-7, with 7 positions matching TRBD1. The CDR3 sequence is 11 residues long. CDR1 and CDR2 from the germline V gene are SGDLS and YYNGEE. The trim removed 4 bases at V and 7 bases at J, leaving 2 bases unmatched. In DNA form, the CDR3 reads TGTGCCAGCAGCCGGGACAGAGAGCAGTACTTC. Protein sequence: CASSRDREQYF.

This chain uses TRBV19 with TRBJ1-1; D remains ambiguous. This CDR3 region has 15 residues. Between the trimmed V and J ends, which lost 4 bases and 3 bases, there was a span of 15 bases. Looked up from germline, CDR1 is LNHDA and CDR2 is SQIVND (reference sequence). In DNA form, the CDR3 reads TGTGCCAGTAGTAAGCGGGCTCCTAGGGACACTGAAGCTTTCTTT. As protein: CASSKRAPRDTEAFF.

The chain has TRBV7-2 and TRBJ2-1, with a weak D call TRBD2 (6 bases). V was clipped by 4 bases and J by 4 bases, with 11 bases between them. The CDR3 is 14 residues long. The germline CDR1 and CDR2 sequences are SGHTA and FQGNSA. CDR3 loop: CASSSGTRYNEQFF. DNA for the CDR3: TGTGCCAGCAGCTCCGGGACTCGTTACAATGAGCAGTTCTTC.

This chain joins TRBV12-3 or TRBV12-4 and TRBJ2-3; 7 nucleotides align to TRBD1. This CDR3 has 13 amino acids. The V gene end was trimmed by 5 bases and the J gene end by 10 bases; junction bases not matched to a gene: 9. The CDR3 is CASSPPTGIPQYF. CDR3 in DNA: TGTGCCAGCAGTCCGCCGACAGGGATCCCGCAGTATTTT.

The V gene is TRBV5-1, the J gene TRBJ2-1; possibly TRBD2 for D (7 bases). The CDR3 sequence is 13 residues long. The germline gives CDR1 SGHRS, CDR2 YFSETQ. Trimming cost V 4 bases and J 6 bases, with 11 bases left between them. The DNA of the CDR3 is TGCGCCAGCAGCGGGGAGGGGGGCAATGAGCAGTTCTTC. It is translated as CASSGEGGNEQFF.

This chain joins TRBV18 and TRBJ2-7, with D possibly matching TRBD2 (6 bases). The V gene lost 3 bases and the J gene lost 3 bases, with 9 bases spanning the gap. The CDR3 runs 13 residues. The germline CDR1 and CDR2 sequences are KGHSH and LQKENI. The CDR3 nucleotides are TGTGCCAGCTCACCCGACGGGAGCTACGAGCAGTACTTC. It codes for CASSPDGSYEQYF.

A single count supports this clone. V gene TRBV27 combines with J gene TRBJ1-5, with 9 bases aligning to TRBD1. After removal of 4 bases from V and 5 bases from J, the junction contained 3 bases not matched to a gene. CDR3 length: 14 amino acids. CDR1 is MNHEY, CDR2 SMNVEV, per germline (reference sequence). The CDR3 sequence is CASSSQGADQPQHF. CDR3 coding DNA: TGTGCCAGCAGTTCACAGGGGGCTGATCAGCCCCAGCATTTT.